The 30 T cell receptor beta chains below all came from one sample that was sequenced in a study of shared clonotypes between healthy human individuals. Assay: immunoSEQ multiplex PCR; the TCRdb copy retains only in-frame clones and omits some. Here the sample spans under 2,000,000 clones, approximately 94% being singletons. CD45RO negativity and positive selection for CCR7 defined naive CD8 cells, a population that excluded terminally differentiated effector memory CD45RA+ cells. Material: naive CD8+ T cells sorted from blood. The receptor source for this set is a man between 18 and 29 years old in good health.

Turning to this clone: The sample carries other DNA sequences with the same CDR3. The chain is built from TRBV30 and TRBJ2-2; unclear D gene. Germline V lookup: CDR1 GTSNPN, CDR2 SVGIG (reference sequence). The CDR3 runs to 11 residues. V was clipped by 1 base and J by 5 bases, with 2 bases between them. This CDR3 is CAWSDTGELFF. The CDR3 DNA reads TGTGCCTGGAGTGATACCGGGGAGCTGTTTTTT.

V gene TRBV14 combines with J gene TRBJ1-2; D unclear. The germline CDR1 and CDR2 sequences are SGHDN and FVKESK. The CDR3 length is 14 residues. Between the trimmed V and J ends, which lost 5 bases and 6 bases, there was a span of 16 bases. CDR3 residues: CASSNILGVDGYTF. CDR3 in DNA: TGTGCCAGCAGCAATATACTGGGAGTGGATGGCTACACCTTC.

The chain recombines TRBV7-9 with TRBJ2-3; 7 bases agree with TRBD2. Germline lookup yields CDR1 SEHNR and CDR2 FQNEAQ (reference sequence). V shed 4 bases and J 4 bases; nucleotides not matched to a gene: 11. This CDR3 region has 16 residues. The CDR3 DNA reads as TGTGCCAGCAGCTCCCGGGTAGCGGGTTCCCCAGATACGCAGTATTTT. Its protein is CASSSRVAGSPDTQYF.

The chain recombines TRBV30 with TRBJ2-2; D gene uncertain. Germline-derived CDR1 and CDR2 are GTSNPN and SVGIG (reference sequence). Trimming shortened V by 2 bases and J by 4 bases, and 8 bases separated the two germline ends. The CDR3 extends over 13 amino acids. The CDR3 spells CAWSPHLTGELFF. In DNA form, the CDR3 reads TGTGCCTGGAGTCCCCATCTCACCGGGGAGCTGTTTTTT.

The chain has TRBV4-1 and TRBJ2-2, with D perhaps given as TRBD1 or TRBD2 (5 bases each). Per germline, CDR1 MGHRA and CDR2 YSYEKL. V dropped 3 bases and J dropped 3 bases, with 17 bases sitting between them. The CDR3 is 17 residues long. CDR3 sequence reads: CASSHAWGTADTGELFF. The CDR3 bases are TGCGCCAGCAGCCACGCGTGGGGGACCGCGGACACCGGGGAGCTGTTTTTT.

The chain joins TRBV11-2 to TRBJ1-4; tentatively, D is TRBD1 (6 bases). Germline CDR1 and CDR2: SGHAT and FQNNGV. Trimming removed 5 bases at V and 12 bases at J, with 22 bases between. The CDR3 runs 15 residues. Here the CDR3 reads CASSRGGDSALQLFF. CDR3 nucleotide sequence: TGTGCCAGCAGCAGGGGGGGGGACTCCGCCCTGCAACTGTTTTTT.

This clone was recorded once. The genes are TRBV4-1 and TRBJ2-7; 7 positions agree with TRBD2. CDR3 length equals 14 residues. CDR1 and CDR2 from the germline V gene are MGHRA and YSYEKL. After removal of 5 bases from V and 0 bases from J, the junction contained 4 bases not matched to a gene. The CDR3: CASSSTSSSYEQYF. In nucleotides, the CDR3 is TGCGCCAGCAGCTCGACTAGCAGCTCCTACGAGCAGTACTTC.

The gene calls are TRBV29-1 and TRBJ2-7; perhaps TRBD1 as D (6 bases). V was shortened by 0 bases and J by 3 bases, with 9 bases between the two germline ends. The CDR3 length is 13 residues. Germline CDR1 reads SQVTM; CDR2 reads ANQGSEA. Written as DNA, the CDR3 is TGCAGCGTTGAAGAAGGGGACAACTACGAGCAGTACTTC. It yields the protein CSVEEGDNYEQYF.

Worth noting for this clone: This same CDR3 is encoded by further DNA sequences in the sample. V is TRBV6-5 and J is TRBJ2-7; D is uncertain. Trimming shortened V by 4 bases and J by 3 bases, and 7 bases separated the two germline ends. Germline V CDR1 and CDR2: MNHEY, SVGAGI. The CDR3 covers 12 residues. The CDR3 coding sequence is TGTGCCAGCAGTTCGATAGGCTACGAGCAGTACTTC. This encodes CASSSIGYEQYF.

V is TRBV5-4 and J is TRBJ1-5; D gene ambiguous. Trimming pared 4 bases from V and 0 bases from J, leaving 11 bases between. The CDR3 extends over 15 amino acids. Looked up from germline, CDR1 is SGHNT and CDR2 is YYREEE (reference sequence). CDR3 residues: CASSQERTSNQPQHF. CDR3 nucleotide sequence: TGTGCCAGCAGCCAAGAGAGGACTAGCAATCAGCCCCAGCATTTT.

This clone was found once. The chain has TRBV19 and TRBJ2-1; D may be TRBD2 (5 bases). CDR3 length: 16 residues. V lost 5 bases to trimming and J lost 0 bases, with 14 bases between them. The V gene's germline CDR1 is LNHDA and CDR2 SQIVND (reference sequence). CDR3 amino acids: CASSPLPGSSYNEQFF. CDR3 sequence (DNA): TGTGCCAGTAGTCCCCTCCCGGGGAGCTCCTACAATGAGCAGTTCTTC.

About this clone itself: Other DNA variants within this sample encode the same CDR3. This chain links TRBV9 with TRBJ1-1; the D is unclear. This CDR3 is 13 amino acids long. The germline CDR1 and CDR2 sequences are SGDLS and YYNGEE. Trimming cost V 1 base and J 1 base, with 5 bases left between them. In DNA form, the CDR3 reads TGTGCCAGCAGCGTACAAGGGAACACTGAAGCTTTCTTT. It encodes CASSVQGNTEAFF. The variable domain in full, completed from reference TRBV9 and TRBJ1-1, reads DSGVTQTPKHLITATGQRVTLRCSPRSGDLSVYWYQQSLDQGLQFLIQYYNGEERAKGNILERFSAQQFPDLHSELNLSSLELGDSALYFCASSVQGNTEAFFGQGTRLTVV.

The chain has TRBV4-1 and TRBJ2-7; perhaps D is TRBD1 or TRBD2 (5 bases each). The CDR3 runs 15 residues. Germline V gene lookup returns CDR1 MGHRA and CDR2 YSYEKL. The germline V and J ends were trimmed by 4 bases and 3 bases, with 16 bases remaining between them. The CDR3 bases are TGCGCCAGCAGCCTGAGGGGCCCCCAAGGCTACGAGCAGTACTTC. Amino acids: CASSLRGPQGYEQYF.

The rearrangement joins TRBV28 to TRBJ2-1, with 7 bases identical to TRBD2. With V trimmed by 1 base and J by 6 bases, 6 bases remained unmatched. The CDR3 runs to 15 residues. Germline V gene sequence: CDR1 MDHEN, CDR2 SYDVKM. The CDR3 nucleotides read TGTGCCAGCAGTTTATTGCTAGCGGCGACCAATGAGCAGTTCTTC. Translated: CASSLLLAATNEQFF.

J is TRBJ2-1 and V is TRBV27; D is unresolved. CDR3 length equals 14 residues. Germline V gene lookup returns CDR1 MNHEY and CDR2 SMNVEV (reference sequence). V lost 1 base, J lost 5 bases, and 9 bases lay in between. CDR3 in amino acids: CASSLWSGHNEQFF. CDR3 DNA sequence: TGTGCCAGCAGTTTATGGTCTGGGCACAATGAGCAGTTCTTC.

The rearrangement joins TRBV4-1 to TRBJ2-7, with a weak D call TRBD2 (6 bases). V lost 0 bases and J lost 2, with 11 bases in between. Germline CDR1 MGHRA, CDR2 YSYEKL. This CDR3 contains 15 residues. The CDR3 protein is CASSQETGDPYEQYF. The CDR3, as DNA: TGCGCCAGCAGCCAAGAAACGGGAGACCCCTACGAGCAGTACTTC.

The CDR3 here is CASSLTGWGNTEAFF. The CDR3 DNA is TGTGCCAGCAGCTTAACAGGCTGGGGGAACACTGAAGCTTTCTTT. This chain links TRBV7-3 with TRBJ1-1; D is undetermined. CDR1 and CDR2 from the germline V gene are SGHTA and FQGTGA. V lost 0 bases and J lost 1, with 9 bases in between. This CDR3 has 15 amino acids.

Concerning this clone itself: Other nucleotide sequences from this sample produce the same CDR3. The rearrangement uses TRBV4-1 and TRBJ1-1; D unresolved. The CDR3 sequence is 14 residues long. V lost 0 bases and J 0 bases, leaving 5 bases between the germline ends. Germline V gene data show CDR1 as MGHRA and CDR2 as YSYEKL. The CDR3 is CASSQDAVNTEAFF. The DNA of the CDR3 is TGCGCCAGCAGCCAAGATGCGGTGAACACTGAAGCTTTCTTT.

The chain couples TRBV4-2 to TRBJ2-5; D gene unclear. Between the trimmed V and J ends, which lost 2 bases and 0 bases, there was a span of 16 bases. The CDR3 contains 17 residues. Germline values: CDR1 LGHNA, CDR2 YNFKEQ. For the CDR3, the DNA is TGTGCCAGCAGCCAACCTTTACTTTCCTTCGACCAAGAGACCCAGTACTTC. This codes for CASSQPLLSFDQETQYF.

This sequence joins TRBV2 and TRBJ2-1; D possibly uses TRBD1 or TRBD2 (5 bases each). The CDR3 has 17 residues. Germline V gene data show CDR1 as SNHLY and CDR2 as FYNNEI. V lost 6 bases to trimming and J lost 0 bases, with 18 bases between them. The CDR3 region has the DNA TGTGCCAGCAGCAGCCCCGGGACGGGGAGCTCCTACAATGAGCAGTTCTTC. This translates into CASSSPGTGSSYNEQFF.

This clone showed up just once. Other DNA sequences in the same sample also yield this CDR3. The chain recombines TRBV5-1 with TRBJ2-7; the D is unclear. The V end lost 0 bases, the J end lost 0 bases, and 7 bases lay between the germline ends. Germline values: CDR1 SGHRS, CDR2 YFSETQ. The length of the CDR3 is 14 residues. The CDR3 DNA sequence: TGCGCCAGCAGCTTGGCCGGAAGCTCCTACGAGCAGTACTTC. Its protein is CASSLAGSSYEQYF.

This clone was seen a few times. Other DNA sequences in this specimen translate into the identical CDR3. The CDR3: CASSLRGQIYEQYF. CDR3 bases: TGTGCCAGCAGTTTAAGGGGACAGATCTACGAGCAGTACTTC. The rearrangement uses TRBV27 and TRBJ2-7; TRBD1 aligns across 7 bases. The CDR3 extends over 14 amino acids. Unmatched junction bases numbered 4, after V lost 2 bases and J lost 3 bases. Per the germline V gene, CDR1 is MNHEY and CDR2 is SMNVEV (reference sequence).

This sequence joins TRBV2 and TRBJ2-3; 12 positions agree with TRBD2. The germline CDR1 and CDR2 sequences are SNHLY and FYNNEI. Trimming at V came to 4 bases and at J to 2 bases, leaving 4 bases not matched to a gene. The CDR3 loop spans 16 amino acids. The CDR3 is CASSGTSGDHTDTQYF. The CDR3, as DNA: TGTGCCAGCAGTGGGACTAGCGGGGACCACACAGATACGCAGTATTTT. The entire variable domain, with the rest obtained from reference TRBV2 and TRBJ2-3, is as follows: EPEVTQTPSHQVTQMGQEVILRCVPISNHLYFYWYRQILGQKVEFLVSFYNNEISEKSEIFDDQFSVERPDGSNFTLKIRSTKLEDSAMYFCASSGTSGDHTDTQYFGPGTRLTVL.

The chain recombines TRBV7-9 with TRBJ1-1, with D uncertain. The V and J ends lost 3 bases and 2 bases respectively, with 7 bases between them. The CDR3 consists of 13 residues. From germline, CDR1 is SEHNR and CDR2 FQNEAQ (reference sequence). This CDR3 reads CASSFAINTEAFF. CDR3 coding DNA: TGTGCCAGCAGCTTCGCCATTAACACTGAAGCTTTCTTT.

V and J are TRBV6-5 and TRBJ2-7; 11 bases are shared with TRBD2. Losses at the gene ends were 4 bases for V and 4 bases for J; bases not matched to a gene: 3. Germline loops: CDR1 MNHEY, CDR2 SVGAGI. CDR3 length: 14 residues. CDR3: CASSFSGGGYEQYF. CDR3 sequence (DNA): TGTGCCAGCAGTTTTAGCGGGGGGGGGTACGAGCAGTACTTC.

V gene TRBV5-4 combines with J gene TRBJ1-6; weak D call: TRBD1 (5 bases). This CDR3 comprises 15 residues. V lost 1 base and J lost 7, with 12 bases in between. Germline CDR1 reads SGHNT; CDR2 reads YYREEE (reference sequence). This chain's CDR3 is CASSLNRRDNSPLHF. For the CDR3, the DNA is TGTGCCAGCAGCTTGAATCGGCGGGACAATTCACCCCTCCACTTT.

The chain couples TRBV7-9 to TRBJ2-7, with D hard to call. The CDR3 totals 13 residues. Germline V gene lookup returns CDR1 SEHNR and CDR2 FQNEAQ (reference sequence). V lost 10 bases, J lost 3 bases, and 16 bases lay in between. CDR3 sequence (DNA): TGTGCCATGGAACGGCTTGTGGGCTACGAGCAGTACTTC. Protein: CAMERLVGYEQYF.

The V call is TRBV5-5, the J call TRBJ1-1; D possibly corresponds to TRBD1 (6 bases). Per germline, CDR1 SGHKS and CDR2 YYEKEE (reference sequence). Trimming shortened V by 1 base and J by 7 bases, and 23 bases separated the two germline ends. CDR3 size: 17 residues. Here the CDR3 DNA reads TGTGCCAGCAGCTTGAACCCGACAGGTTCGGAGCATTATGAAGCTTTCTTT. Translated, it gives CASSLNPTGSEHYEAFF. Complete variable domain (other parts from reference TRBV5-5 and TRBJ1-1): DAGVTQSPTHLIKTRGQQVTLRCSPISGHKSVSWYQQVLGQGPQFIFQYYEKEERGRGNFPDRFSARQFPNYSSELNVNALLLGDSALYLCASSLNPTGSEHYEAFFGQGTRLTVV.

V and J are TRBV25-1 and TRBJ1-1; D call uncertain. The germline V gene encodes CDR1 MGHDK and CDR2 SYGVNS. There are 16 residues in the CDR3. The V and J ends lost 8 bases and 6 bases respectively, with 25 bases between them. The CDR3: CASLDPSAEIFSEAFF. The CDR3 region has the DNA TGTGCCAGCTTGGATCCCTCGGCAGAAATTTTCTCTGAAGCTTTCTTT.

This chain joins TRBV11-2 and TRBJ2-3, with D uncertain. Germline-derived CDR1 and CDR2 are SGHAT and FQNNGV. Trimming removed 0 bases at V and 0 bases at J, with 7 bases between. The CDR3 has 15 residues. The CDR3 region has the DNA TGTGCCAGCAGCTTAGAATACTCTAGCACAGATACGCAGTATTTT. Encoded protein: CASSLEYSSTDTQYF.